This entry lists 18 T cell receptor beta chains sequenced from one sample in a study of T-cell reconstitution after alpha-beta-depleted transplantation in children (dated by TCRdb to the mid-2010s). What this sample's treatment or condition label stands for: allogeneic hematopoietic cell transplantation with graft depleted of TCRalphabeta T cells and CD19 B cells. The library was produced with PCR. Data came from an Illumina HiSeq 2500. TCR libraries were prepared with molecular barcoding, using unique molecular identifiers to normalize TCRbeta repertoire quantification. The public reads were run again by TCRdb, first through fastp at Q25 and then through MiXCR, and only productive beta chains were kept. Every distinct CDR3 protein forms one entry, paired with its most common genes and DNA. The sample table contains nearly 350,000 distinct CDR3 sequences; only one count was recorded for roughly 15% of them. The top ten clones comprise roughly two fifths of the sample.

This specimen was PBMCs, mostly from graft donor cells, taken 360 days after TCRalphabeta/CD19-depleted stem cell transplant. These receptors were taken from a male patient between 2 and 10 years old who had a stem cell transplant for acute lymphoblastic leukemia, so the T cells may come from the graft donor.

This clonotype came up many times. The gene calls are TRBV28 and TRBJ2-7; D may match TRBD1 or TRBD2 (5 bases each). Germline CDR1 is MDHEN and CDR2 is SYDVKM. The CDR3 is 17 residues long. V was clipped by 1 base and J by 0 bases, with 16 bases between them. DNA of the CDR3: TGTGCCAGCAGTTTATTGGCGGGCAGGGACCCCTCCTACGAGCAGTACTTC. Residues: CASSLLAGRDPSYEQYF.

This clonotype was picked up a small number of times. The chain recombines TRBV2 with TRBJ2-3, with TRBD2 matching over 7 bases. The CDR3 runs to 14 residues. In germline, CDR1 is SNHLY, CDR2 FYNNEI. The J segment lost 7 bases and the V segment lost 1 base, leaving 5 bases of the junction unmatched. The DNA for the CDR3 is TGTGCCAGCAGTGAAGGGACTAGAGGATATACGCAGTATTTT. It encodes CASSEGTRGYTQYF. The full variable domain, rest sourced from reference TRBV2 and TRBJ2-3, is EPEVTQTPSHQVTQMGQEVILRCVPISNHLYFYWYRQILGQKVEFLVSFYNNEISEKSEIFDDQFSVERPDGSNFTLKIRSTKLEDSAMYFCASSEGTRGYTQYFGPGTRLTVL.

This chain's CDR3 is CASSTRRGEETQYF. In DNA, the CDR3 is TGTGCCAGCAGCACCCGGCGGGGGGAAGAGACCCAGTACTTC. This rearrangement joins TRBV12-3 or TRBV12-4 to TRBJ2-5; 8 nucleotides match TRBD2. Trimming cost V 6 bases and J 3 bases; bases outside gene matches: 6. The CDR3 is 14 amino acids.

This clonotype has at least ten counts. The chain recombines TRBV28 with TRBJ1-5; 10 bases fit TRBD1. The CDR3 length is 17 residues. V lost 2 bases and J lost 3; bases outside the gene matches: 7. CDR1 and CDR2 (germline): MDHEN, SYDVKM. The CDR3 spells CASSLIGTGVPNQPQHF. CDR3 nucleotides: TGTGCCAGCAGTTTAATCGGGACAGGGGTTCCCAATCAGCCCCAGCATTTT. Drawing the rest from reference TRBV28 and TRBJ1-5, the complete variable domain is DVKVTQSSRYLVKRTGEKVFLECVQDMDHENMFWYRQDPGLGLRLIYFSYDVKMKEKGDIPEGYSVSREKKERFSLILESASTNQTSMYLCASSLIGTGVPNQPQHFGDGTRLSIL.

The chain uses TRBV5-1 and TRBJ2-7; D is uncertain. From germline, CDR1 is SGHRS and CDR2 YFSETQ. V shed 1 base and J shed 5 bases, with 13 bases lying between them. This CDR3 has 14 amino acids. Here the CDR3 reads CASSLLLNGHEQYF. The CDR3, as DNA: TGCGCCAGCAGCTTGCTTTTAAATGGGCACGAGCAGTACTTC. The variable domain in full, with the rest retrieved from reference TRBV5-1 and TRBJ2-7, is KAGVTQTPRYLIKTRGQQVTLSCSPISGHRSVSWYQQTPGQGLQFLFEYFSETQRNKGNFPGRFSGRQFSNSRSEMNVSTLELGDSALYLCASSLLLNGHEQYFGPGTRLTVT.

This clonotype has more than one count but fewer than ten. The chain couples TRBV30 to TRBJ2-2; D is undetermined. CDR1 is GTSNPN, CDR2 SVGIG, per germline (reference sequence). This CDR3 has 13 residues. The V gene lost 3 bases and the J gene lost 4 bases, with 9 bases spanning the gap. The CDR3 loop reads CAWRQAVTGELFF. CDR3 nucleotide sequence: TGTGCCTGGAGGCAAGCAGTCACCGGGGAGCTGTTTTTT.

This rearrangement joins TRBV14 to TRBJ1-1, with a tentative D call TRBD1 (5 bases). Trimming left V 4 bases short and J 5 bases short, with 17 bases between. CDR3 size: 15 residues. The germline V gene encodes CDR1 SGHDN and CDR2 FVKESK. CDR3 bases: TGTGCCAGCAGCCCCTCCGATGACAGTGGGACTGAAGCTTTCTTT. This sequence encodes CASSPSDDSGTEAFF.

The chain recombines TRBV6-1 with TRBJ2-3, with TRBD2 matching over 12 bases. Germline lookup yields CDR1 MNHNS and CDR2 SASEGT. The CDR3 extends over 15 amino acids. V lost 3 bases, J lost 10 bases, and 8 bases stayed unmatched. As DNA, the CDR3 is TGTGCCAGCAGTGATATTGGACTAGCGGGAAGGGCGCAGTATTTT. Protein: CASSDIGLAGRAQYF.

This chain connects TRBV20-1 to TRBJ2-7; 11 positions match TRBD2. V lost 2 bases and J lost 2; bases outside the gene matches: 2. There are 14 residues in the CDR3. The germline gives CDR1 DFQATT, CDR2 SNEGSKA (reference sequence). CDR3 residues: CSARYSGRAYEQYF. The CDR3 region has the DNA TGCAGTGCTAGATATAGCGGGAGGGCCTACGAGCAGTACTTC.

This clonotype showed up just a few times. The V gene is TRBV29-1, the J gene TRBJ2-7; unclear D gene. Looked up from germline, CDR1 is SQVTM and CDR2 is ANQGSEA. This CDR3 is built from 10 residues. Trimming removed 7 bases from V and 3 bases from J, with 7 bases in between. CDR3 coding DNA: TGCAGCGATAACAGCTACGAGCAGTACTTC. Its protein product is CSDNSYEQYF.

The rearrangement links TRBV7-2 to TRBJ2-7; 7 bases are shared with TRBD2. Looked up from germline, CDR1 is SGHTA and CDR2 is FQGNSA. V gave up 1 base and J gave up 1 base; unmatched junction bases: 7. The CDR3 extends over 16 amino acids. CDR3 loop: CASSLDGSGRSYEQYF. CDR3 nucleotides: TGTGCCAGCAGCTTAGACGGTAGCGGGCGTTCCTACGAGCAGTACTTC.

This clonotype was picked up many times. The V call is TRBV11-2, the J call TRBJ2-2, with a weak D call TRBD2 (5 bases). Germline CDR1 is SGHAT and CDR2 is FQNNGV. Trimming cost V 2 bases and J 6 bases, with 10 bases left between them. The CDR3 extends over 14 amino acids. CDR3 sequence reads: CASSLRQDSGELFF. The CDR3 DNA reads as TGTGCCAGCAGCTTACGGCAGGACTCCGGGGAGCTGTTTTTT.

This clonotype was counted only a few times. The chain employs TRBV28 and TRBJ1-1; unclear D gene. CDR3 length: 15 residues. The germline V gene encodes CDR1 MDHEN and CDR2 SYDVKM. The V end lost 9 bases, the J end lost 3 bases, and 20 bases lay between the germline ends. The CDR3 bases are TGTGCCAGTTCTAGCCCCGCCGGAGGTTACACTGAAGCTTTCTTT. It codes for CASSSPAGGYTEAFF. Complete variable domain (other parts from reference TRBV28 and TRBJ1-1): DVKVTQSSRYLVKRTGEKVFLECVQDMDHENMFWYRQDPGLGLRLIYFSYDVKMKEKGDIPEGYSVSREKKERFSLILESASTNQTSMYLCASSSPAGGYTEAFFGQGTRLTVV.

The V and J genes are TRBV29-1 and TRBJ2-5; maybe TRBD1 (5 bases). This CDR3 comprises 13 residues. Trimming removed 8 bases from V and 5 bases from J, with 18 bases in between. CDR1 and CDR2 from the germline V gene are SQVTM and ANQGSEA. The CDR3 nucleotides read TGCAGCACATGGCTACAGGACCGGGAGACCCAGTACTTC. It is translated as CSTWLQDRETQYF.

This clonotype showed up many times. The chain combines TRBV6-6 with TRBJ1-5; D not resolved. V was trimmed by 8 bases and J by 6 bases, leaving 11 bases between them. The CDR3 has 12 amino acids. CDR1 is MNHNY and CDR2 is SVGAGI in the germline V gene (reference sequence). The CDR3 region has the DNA TGTGCCAGCGCTAAAGCTGGTCAGCCCCAGCATTTT. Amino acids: CASAKAGQPQHF.

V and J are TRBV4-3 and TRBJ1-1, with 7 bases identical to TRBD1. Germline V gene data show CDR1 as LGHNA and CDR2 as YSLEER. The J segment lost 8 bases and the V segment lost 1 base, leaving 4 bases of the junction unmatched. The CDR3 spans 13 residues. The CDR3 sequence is CASSQVGTVEAFF. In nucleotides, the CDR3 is TGCGCCAGCAGCCAAGTCGGGACAGTCGAAGCTTTCTTT.

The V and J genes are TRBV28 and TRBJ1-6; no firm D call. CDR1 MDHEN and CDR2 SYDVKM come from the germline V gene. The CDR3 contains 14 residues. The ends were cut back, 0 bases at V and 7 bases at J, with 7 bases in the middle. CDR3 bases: TGTGCCAGCAGTTTATGGGTTCTCAATTCACCCCTCCACTTT. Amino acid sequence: CASSLWVLNSPLHF. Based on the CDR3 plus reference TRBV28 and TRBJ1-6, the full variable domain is DVKVTQSSRYLVKRTGEKVFLECVQDMDHENMFWYRQDPGLGLRLIYFSYDVKMKEKGDIPEGYSVSREKKERFSLILESASTNQTSMYLCASSLWVLNSPLHFGNGTRLTVT.

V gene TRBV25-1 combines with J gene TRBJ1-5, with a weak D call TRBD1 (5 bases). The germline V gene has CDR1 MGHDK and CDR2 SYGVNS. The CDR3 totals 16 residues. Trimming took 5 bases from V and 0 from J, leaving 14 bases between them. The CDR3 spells CASSPRGRGSNQPQHF. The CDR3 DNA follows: TGTGCCAGCAGTCCCCGTGGAAGGGGTAGCAATCAGCCCCAGCATTTT.